The clone carrying this T cell receptor (beta chain) has more than one count but fewer than ten. Its antigen is not known. Measured with immunoSEQ multiplex PCR; TCRdb has only the in-frame clones, and not every one. The sample contains fewer than 150,000 clones, roughly 87% of which appear only once. The data originate from a study of T cell responses to AZD1222 COVID-19 vaccine. Study conclusions and caveats: An increase in Spike-specific TCR breadth and depth was observed after two AZD1222 doses. CD4 TCRs covered the whole spike, strongest at regions 160-218 and 743-854. Donors were mostly white British, more females; clonal diversity possibly underestimated.

CDR1 is SGDLS, CDR2 YYNGEE, per germline. The CDR3 is 11 residues long. Trimming removed 4 bases from V and 5 bases from J, with 6 bases in between. Pooling of second doses given at about 4 or about 12 weeks was done. Sample: peripheral blood, taken 28 days after the second AZD1222 dose. The receptor's source is an adult who received the AZD1222 COVID-19 vaccine. This rearrangement joins TRBV9 to TRBJ1-2; D is unclear. For the CDR3, the DNA is TGTGCCAGCAGCCCAGGATATGGCTACACCTTC. It specifies CASSPGYGYTF.